This T cell receptor (beta chain) appears in the sequencing data of a study of glioma-infiltrating T cells. About the research overall: Glioblastomas were WHO grade IV, sampled at first diagnosis; low-grade were grade II. Approximately 920,000 peripheral T cells were targeted at about 4- to 11-fold coverage. Study results and caveats: Non-neoplastic patients had below-expected tissue-blood divergence, while all gliomas exceeded expectation.

The sample holds many counts of this clonotype. Its specificity is unknown. Germline trimming cut 6 bases from V and 7 bases from J; bases unmatched to any gene: 18. The CDR3 is made up of 16 amino acids. Germline CDR1 is MNHNS and CDR2 is SASEGT. The iRepertoire nested amplicon-rescue multiplex PCR amplified TCR alpha and beta CDR3s from RNA. Tissue mRNA or PBMC total RNA, roughly 85-450 ng, went into one-step reverse transcription and amplification. One entry per CDR3 protein results from TCRdb running MiXCR on the multiplex PCR reads. The repertoire holds approximately 400,000 distinct CDR3 sequences, with approximately 42% as singletons.

The sample taken for sequencing was glioma tissue, nonneoplastic brain tissue, or PBMCs (not recorded which). The sequence derives from a human donor with low-grade glioma or glioblastoma, undergoing nonglioma brain surgery, or in good health (not recorded which). The chain has TRBV6-1 and TRBJ2-7; 7 bases align to TRBD1. CDR3 nucleotides: TGTGCCAGCAGGGTTTTGAAGGGGGACAGTTTCGGGGAGCAGTACTTC. Amino acid sequence: CASRVLKGDSFGEQYF.